This TCR beta chain was identified in a study of OX40 agonist ivuxolimab in advanced cancers. The wider study: A mean age of around 63 years, range about 20 to 79, was recorded, and 82.7% were male. Patients with prior anti-PD-1, anti-PD-L1 or anti-CTLA-4 therapy were eligible; roughly 40% had some. Study-level points and caveats: In CD8+ T cells, expanded clones were on average more numerous than in CD4+.

Method: immunoSEQ multiplex PCR; TCRdb's copy keeps in-frame clones and lacks some. The data contain 55,000 to 90,000 clones, roughly 80% of them seen just once; the ten biggest clones take up around 0.96%. In the case of this clone: The antigen is not known.

Blood samples were obtained at baseline, cycle 4 day 1, and cycle 7 day 1. This CDR3 has 13 amino acids. V lost 5 bases to trimming and J lost 2 bases; unmatched junction nucleotides: 1. Germline-derived CDR1 and CDR2 are LNHDA and SQIVND (reference sequence). Here the sequenced sample was CD4+ or CD8+ T cells sorted from blood, taken in a trial of the OX40 agonist ivuxolimab. This clonotype was sampled from an adult with an advanced solid tumor such as melanoma, head and neck, liver or kidney cancer. This chain joins TRBV19 and TRBJ2-7; 9 bases map to TRBD1. DNA of the CDR3: TGTGCCAGTAGTGGGACAGGGACCTACGAGCAGTACTTC. This codes for CASSGTGTYEQYF.